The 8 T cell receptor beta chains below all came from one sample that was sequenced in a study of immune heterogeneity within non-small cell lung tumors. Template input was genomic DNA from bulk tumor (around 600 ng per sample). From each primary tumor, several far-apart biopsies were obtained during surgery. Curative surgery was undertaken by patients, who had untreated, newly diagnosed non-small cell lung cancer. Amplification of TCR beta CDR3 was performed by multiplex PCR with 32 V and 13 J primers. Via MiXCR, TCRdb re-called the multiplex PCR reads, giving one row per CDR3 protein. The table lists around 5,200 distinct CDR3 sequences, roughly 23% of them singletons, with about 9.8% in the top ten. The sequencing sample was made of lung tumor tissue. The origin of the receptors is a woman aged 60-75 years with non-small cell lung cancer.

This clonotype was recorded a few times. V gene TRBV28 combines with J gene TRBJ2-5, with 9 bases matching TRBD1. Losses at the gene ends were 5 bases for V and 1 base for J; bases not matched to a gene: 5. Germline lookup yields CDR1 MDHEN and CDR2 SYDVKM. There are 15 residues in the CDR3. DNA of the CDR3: TGTGCCAGCAGTCGACGGGACAGGGCCCAAGAGACCCAGTACTTC. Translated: CASSRRDRAQETQYF.

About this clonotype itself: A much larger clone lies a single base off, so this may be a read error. The CDR3 nucleotides read TGTGCCAGTAGTATCAGCAGCGCCGGAGGTCAGCCCCAGCATTTT. Translating gives CASSISSAGGQPQHF. This chain links TRBV19 with TRBJ1-5, with no clear D. Trimming pared 3 bases from V and 6 bases from J, leaving 15 bases between. Germline CDR1 reads LNHDA; CDR2 reads SQIVND (reference sequence). The CDR3 contains 15 residues.

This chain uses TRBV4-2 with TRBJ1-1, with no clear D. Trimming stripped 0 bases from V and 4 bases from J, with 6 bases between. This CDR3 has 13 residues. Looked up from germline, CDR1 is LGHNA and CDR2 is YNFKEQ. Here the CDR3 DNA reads TGTGCCAGCAGCCAAGAGGTCGGCACTGAAGCTTTCTTT. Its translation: CASSQEVGTEAFF.

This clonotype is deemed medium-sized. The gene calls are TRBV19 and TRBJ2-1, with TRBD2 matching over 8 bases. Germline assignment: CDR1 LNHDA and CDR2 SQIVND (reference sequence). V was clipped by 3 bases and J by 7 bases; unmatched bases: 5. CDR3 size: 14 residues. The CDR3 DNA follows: TGTGCCAGTAGTATGGCTAGCGGGTGGAATGAGCAGTTCTTC. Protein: CASSMASGWNEQFF.

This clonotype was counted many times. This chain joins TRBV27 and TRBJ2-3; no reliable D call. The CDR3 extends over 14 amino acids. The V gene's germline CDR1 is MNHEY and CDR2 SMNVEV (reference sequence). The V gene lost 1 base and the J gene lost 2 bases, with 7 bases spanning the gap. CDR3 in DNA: TGTGCCAGCAGTTTATATGGAGACACAGATACGCAGTATTTT. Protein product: CASSLYGDTDTQYF.

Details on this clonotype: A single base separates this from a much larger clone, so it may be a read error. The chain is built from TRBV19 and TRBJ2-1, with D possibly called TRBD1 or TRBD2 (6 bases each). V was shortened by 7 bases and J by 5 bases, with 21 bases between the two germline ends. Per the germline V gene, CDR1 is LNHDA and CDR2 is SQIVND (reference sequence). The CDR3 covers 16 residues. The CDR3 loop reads CASITNGGSPHNEQFF. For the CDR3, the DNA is TGTGCCAGTATCACGAACGGGGGCTCCCCCCACAATGAGCAGTTCTTC.

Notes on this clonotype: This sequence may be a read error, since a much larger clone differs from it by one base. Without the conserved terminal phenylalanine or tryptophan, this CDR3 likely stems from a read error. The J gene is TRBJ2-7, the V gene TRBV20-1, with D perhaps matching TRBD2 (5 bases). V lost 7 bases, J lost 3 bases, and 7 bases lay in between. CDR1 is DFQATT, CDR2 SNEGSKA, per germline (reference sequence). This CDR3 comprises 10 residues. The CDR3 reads CSGRFYEQYL. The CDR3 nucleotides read TGCAGTGGGAGGTTCTACGAGCAGTACTTA.

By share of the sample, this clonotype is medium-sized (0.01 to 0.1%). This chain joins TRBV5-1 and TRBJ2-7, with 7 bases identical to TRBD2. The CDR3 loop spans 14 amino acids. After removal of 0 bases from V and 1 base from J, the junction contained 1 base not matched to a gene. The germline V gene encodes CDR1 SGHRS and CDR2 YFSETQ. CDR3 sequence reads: CASSLVSGSYEQYF. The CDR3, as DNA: TGCGCCAGCAGCTTGGTTAGCGGGTCCTACGAGCAGTACTTC.